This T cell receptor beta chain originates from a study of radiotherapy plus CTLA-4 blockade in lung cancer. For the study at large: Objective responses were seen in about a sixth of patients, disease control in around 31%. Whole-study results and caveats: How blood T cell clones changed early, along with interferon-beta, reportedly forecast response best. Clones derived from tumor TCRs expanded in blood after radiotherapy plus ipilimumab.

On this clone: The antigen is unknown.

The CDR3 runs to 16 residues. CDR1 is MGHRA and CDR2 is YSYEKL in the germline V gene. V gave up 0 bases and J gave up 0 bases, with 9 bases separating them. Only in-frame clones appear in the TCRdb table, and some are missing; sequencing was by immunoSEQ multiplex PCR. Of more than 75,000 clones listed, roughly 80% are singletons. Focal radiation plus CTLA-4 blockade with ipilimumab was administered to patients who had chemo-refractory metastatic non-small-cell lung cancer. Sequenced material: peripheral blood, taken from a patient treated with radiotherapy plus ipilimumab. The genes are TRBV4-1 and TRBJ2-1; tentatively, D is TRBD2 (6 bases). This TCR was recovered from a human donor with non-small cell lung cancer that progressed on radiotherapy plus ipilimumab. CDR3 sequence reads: CASSQEWRDSYNEQFF. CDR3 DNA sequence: TGCGCCAGCAGCCAAGAATGGCGGGACTCCTACAATGAGCAGTTCTTC.